These 20 T cell receptor beta chains were all obtained from the same sample, sequenced in a study of blood T cells in healthy people across ages (dated by TCRdb to about 2015). Library preparation employed 5' RACE. Instrument on record: Illumina HiSeq 2500. A second PCR of about 7 to 12 cycles was performed with a sample-barcoded 5' primer and a J-beta primer mix. TCRdb reanalyzed the raw reads on its own, using fastp at Q25 for trimming and MiXCR for clone calling, and kept in-frame beta chains. Rows are combined by CDR3 protein, so each entry shows the most common genes and DNA. The table for this sample lists 750,000 or so distinct CDR3 sequences; 20% to 25% of them were counted only once. In total, the top ten clones hold under 10% of the sample. This sample also appeared in a second study, on T cells of mothers and their children.

The sample comprised blood. The receptor set was obtained from a boy between 10 and 17 years old in good health.

The table lists this clonotype with a count of one. The V gene is TRBV4-2, the J gene TRBJ1-2; no reliable D call. CDR3 length: 14 residues. CDR1 is LGHNA and CDR2 is YNFKEQ in the germline V gene. V lost 0 bases, J lost 8 bases, and 13 bases lay in between. CDR3 region: CASSQDLAETGYTF. The CDR3 DNA reads TGTGCCAGCAGCCAAGATCTCGCTGAAACCGGCTACACCTTC.

This clonotype occurred a few times. The chain uses TRBV13 and TRBJ1-2; TRBD1 might be the D (6 bases). V was clipped by 4 bases and J by 8 bases, with 20 bases between them. CDR1 is PRHDT, CDR2 FYEKMQ, per germline (reference sequence). The CDR3 length is 15 residues. Written as DNA, the CDR3 is TGTGCCAGCAGCTCCCTCACAGGGAGTTTTGGCGGCTACACCTTC. Its protein is CASSSLTGSFGGYTF.

The chain recombines TRBV6-5 with TRBJ1-2; D ambiguous. The ends were cut back, 6 bases at V and 4 bases at J, with 15 bases in the middle. This CDR3 has 14 amino acids. In germline, CDR1 is MNHEY, CDR2 SVGAGI. The CDR3 bases are TGTGCCAGCAGCAACACTGACCGGACCTATGGCTACACCTTC. Translating it yields CASSNTDRTYGYTF.

The gene calls are TRBV6-5 and TRBJ2-5; TRBD2 agrees at 7 bases. CDR3 length equals 17 residues. Per the germline V gene, CDR1 is MNHEY and CDR2 is SVGAGI. V lost 0 bases to trimming and J lost 0 bases; unmatched junction nucleotides: 7. The DNA for the CDR3 is TGTGCCAGCAGTTACTCGGGGAGGGAGACGTACCAAGAGACCCAGTACTTC. Amino acid sequence: CASSYSGRETYQETQYF.

The chain recombines TRBV7-2 with TRBJ2-5; 8 bases map to TRBD2. This CDR3 region has 15 residues. CDR1 and CDR2 from the germline V gene are SGHTA and FQGNSA. Germline trimming cut 5 bases from V and 7 bases from J; bases unmatched to any gene: 12. The CDR3 nucleotides are TGTGCCAGCAGCCCCGACCTCAGCGGGGGATTGACCCAGTACTTC. Amino acid sequence: CASSPDLSGGLTQYF. The entire variable domain, with the rest obtained from reference TRBV7-2 and TRBJ2-5, is as follows: GAGVSQSPSNKVTEKGKDVELRCDPISGHTALYWYRQSLGQGLEFLIYFQGNSAPDKSGLPSDRFSAERTGGSVSTLTIQRTQQEDSAVYLCASSPDLSGGLTQYFGPGTRLLVL.

This clonotype was seen more than once but under ten times. The chain joins TRBV20-1 to TRBJ1-2; possibly TRBD1 for D (5 bases). V lost 6 bases, J lost 4 bases, and 15 bases lay in between. CDR3 length equals 13 residues. Germline V gives CDR1 DFQATT, CDR2 SNEGSKA (reference sequence). The chain's CDR3 is CSARQDTAYGYTF. In DNA, the CDR3 is TGCAGTGCCCGCCAGGACACAGCCTATGGCTACACCTTC.

This clonotype was counted ten times or more. V usage is TRBV7-3 and J usage is TRBJ2-7; the match to TRBD2 covers 10 bases. Germline loops: CDR1 SGHTA, CDR2 FQGTGA. This CDR3 is built from 14 residues. The junction had 5 bases not matched to a gene; V was cut back by 2 bases and J by 7 bases. The CDR3 DNA is TGTGCCAGCAGCTTACTAGCGGGAGCAACAGAGCAGTACTTC. As protein: CASSLLAGATEQYF.

The chain recombines TRBV6-6 with TRBJ2-3; D possibly uses TRBD1 or TRBD2 (5 bases each). Looked up from germline, CDR1 is MNHNY and CDR2 is SVGAGI (reference sequence). V lost 5 bases and J 2 bases, leaving 17 bases between the germline ends. The length of the CDR3 is 16 residues. In nucleotides, the CDR3 is TGTGCCAGCAGTCCTCTCGGGACCTCTTTCACAGATACGCAGTATTTT. Amino acid sequence: CASSPLGTSFTDTQYF.

This clonotype was recorded a few times. The chain joins TRBV6-5 to TRBJ2-5; tentative D call: TRBD1 (6 bases). The CDR3 consists of 15 residues. The V gene lost 5 bases and the J gene lost 3 bases, with 16 bases spanning the gap. Germline CDR1 reads MNHEY; CDR2 reads SVGAGI. Written as DNA, the CDR3 is TGTGCCAGCAGTAGAGCCCCACAGGGCAAAGAGACCCAGTACTTC. It codes for CASSRAPQGKETQYF.

As regards this clonotype: One end of the junction fails to match germline, which may point to a read error. J is TRBJ1-4 and V is TRBV29-1, with D tentatively TRBD1 (5 bases). Germline V gene data show CDR1 as SQVTM and CDR2 as ANQGSEA. This CDR3 has 14 residues. CDR3 loop: CGVEESDSYEKLFF. CDR3 DNA: TGCGGCGTTGAAGAGTCCGACAGTTATGAAAAACTGTTTTTT.

The V and J genes are TRBV7-8 and TRBJ1-4; D may be TRBD1 (5 bases). This CDR3 has 18 residues. Germline CDR1 is SGHVS and CDR2 is FQNEAQ. V was trimmed by 4 bases and J by 8 bases, leaving 26 bases between them. The CDR3 DNA reads TGTGCCAGCAGCTATAGCAAAACGACAGTAGAGGTAGCGGAAAAACTGTTTTTT. Translated: CASSYSKTTVEVAEKLFF.

This clonotype was counted only a few times. The CDR3 nucleotides read TGTGCCAGCAGCCAACTCGCAGGAGGTGGCGGCTACACCTTC. Its translation: CASSQLAGGGGYTF. The gene calls are TRBV14 and TRBJ1-2; D call uncertain. The CDR3 extends over 14 amino acids. CDR1 and CDR2 from the germline V gene are SGHDN and FVKESK. Deletions cut 2 bases from V and 8 bases from J, with 15 bases between.

This chain joins TRBV6-5 and TRBJ1-1; D uncertain. This CDR3 spans 14 amino acids. V lost 2 bases, J lost 1 base, and 8 bases lay in between. From germline, CDR1 is MNHEY and CDR2 SVGAGI. Written as DNA, the CDR3 is TGTGCCAGCAGTTACGGTGAAGGGAACACTGAAGCTTTCTTT. It yields the protein CASSYGEGNTEAFF.

The chain uses TRBV12-3 or TRBV12-4 and TRBJ2-1; possible D gene TRBD2, 5 bases. Trimming pared 2 bases from V and 8 bases from J, leaving 13 bases between. This CDR3 is 14 amino acids long. CDR3 DNA sequence: TGTGCCAGCAGTTTATCGCCGGGATCGGATGAGCAGTTCTTC. Its protein is CASSLSPGSDEQFF.

Worth noting for this clonotype: Its ends do not fully match the called genes, so a read error is possible. This sequence joins TRBV11-2 and TRBJ2-1; 10 positions agree with TRBD2. Germline V CDR1 and CDR2: SGHAT, FQNNGV. The CDR3 is 16 residues long. The CDR3: CVSSFLLAGVGDEQFF. The DNA of the CDR3 is TGTGTCAGCAGCTTCCTTCTAGCGGGGGTGGGTGATGAGCAGTTCTTC.

V is TRBV20-1 and J is TRBJ2-3, with TRBD2 identical over 11 bases. Germline V gene lookup returns CDR1 DFQATT and CDR2 SNEGSKA (reference sequence). This CDR3 has 15 residues. Losses at the gene ends were 4 bases for V and 3 bases for J; bases not matched to a gene: 6. This CDR3 reads CSAIGPSGRTDTQYF. The CDR3 DNA reads TGCAGTGCTATTGGGCCTAGCGGGAGGACAGATACGCAGTATTTT.

This chain links TRBV11-3 with TRBJ2-2, with 10 bases matching TRBD2. The V and J ends lost 5 bases and 2 bases, in that order; junction bases with no gene match: 8. CDR1 and CDR2 from the germline V gene are SGHNT and YENEEA. The length of the CDR3 is 17 residues. The CDR3, as DNA: TGTGCCAGCAGCGCGGTAGCGGGGGGCTTAAACACCGGGGAGCTGTTTTTT. It codes for CASSAVAGGLNTGELFF.

This chain links TRBV7-8 with TRBJ1-5; tentative D call: TRBD1 (5 bases). This CDR3 region has 15 residues. Germline V gene sequence: CDR1 SGHVS, CDR2 FQNEAQ. V lost 5 bases, J lost 7 bases, and 18 bases lay in between. CDR3 DNA sequence: TGTGCCAGCAGCACTGCCGTGGGGGGGGAACAGCCCCAGCATTTT. It translates to CASSTAVGGEQPQHF.

J is TRBJ2-7 and V is TRBV14; 12 nucleotides agree with TRBD2. The CDR3 sequence is 16 residues long. CDR1 SGHDN and CDR2 FVKESK come from the germline V gene. The V and J ends lost 0 bases and 4 bases, in that order; junction bases with no gene match: 4. The DNA for the CDR3 is TGTGCCAGCAGCCAAGAAATGGGACTAGCGGGTTACGAGCAGTACTTC. This gives the protein CASSQEMGLAGYEQYF.

This clonotype appeared a few times. CDR3 nucleotides: TGTGCCAGCAGTTACTCCCCACCTCAGACTGAAGCTTTCTTT. It yields the protein CASSYSPPQTEAFF. The genes are TRBV6-5 and TRBJ1-1; no firm D call. V shed 0 bases and J shed 5 bases, with 10 bases lying between them. This CDR3 is 14 amino acids long. CDR1 MNHEY and CDR2 SVGAGI come from the germline V gene.